A single sample gave rise to the 30 T cell receptor beta chains below, sequenced in a study of OX40 agonist ivuxolimab in advanced cancers. The data were produced by immunoSEQ multiplex PCR, yet TCRdb's version contains in-frame clones alone and is incomplete. Here the sample spans more than 80,000 clones, 90% to 95% being singletons. The specimen comprised CD4+ or CD8+ T cells sorted from blood, sampled in a trial of the OX40 agonist ivuxolimab. Every receptor here comes from an adult with an advanced solid tumor such as melanoma, head and neck, liver or kidney cancer.

This clone has just one count. V usage is TRBV28 and J usage is TRBJ1-4; D not certain. Between the trimmed V and J ends, which lost 3 bases and 3 bases, there was a span of 8 bases. In germline, CDR1 is MDHEN, CDR2 SYDVKM. The CDR3 consists of 14 residues. This CDR3 is CASSFYGSNEKLFF. The CDR3 DNA reads TGTGCCAGCAGTTTTTATGGTTCTAATGAAAAACTGTTTTTT.

The chain has TRBV19 and TRBJ2-3; D unclear. This CDR3 contains 13 residues. Deletions cut 6 bases from V and 1 base from J, with 8 bases between. Germline V gives CDR1 LNHDA, CDR2 SQIVND (reference sequence). CDR3 coding DNA: TGTGCCAGTAGACGAACTCGCACAGATACGCAGTATTTT. This encodes CASRRTRTDTQYF.

The chain uses TRBV7-7 and TRBJ2-5; 8 nucleotides line up with TRBD2. The CDR3 spans 14 residues. After removal of 2 bases from V and 1 base from J, the junction contained 0 bases not matched to a gene. The V gene's germline CDR1 is SSHAT and CDR2 FNYEAQ (reference sequence). DNA of the CDR3: TGTGCCAGCAGCTTACGGGAGGGCCAAGAGACCCAGTACTTC. Residues: CASSLREGQETQYF.

This chain uses TRBV18 with TRBJ2-3, with 8 nucleotides matching TRBD2. The junction had 12 bases not matched to a gene; V was cut back by 3 bases and J by 4 bases. Germline V gene sequence: CDR1 KGHSH, CDR2 LQKENI. This CDR3 has 17 residues. The CDR3 loop is CASSPPNSGSLADTQYF. The CDR3 DNA sequence: TGTGCCAGCTCACCCCCCAACAGCGGGAGTTTGGCAGATACGCAGTATTTT.

In regard to this clone: A read error may produce the germline difference seen at one junction end. The chain couples TRBV5-6 to TRBJ2-7, with 8 bases aligning to TRBD2. Germline V CDR1 and CDR2: SGHDT, YYEEEE. This CDR3 is built from 14 residues. CDR3 residues: CASSRGTSSYGQYF. In nucleotides, the CDR3 is TGTGCCAGCAGCCGCGGGACTAGTTCCTACGGGCAGTACTTC.

The genes are TRBV5-1 and TRBJ2-1; D gene unclear. V was clipped by 1 base and J by 9 bases, with 14 bases between them. Germline lookup yields CDR1 SGHRS and CDR2 YFSETQ. This CDR3 region has 14 residues. The CDR3 DNA reads as TGCGCCAGCAGCTTGTTCCCAGCCCTCGGTGAGCAGTTCTTC. This gives the protein CASSLFPALGEQFF.

Concerning this clone: The identical CDR3 is also encoded by other nucleotide sequences in the sample. V is TRBV6-6 and J is TRBJ2-3; 7 bases align to TRBD1. The CDR3 extends over 16 amino acids. The V gene end was trimmed by 6 bases and the J gene end by 0 bases; junction bases not matched to a gene: 9. Germline CDR1 MNHNY, CDR2 SVGAGI (reference sequence). The CDR3 here is CASRPDRVVSTDTQYF. The CDR3 region has the DNA TGTGCCAGCAGACCAGACAGGGTGGTAAGCACAGATACGCAGTATTTT.

This clone came up a few times. The chain employs TRBV11-2 and TRBJ2-1; 13 bases map to TRBD2. Losses at the gene ends were 1 base for V and 5 bases for J; bases not matched to a gene: 8. Germline CDR1 and CDR2: SGHAT and FQNNGV. The CDR3 sequence is 18 residues long. The CDR3 DNA is TGTGCCAGCAGCTTAGTAGGAAGGGGACTAGCGGGACACAATGAGCAGTTCTTC. This encodes CASSLVGRGLAGHNEQFF.

V gene TRBV13 combines with J gene TRBJ2-7, with D perhaps TRBD1 or TRBD2 (5 bases each). The ends were cut back, 4 bases at V and 5 bases at J, with 18 bases in the middle. Germline values: CDR1 PRHDT, CDR2 FYEKMQ (reference sequence). There are 15 residues in the CDR3. The CDR3 loop is CASSSRGERADEQYF. The CDR3 DNA is TGTGCCAGCAGCTCCCGAGGGGAGCGCGCAGACGAGCAGTACTTC.

The chain is built from TRBV13 and TRBJ2-1, with TRBD2 matching 7 bases. Germline lookup yields CDR1 PRHDT and CDR2 FYEKMQ (reference sequence). After removal of 5 bases from V and 2 bases from J, the junction contained 12 bases not matched to a gene. The CDR3 loop spans 17 amino acids. This CDR3 is CASSPTWGGGPYNEQFF. In nucleotides, the CDR3 is TGTGCCAGCAGCCCTACTTGGGGGGGAGGGCCCTACAATGAGCAGTTCTTC.

The V gene is TRBV6-5, the J gene TRBJ2-1, with 9 bases lining up with TRBD2. Germline loops: CDR1 MNHEY, CDR2 SVGAGI. The CDR3 sequence is 14 residues long. V shed 7 bases and J 6 bases; nucleotides not matched to a gene: 7. Here the CDR3 reads CASKRGDVTNEQFF. CDR3 in DNA: TGTGCCAGCAAGCGGGGGGACGTAACCAATGAGCAGTTCTTC.

This chain connects TRBV2 to TRBJ2-7; D not resolved. The CDR3 runs to 12 residues. Trimming pared 6 bases from V and 3 bases from J, leaving 9 bases between. The germline V gene encodes CDR1 SNHLY and CDR2 FYNNEI. The CDR3 sequence: CASSWDFYEQYF. In DNA form, the CDR3 reads TGTGCCAGCAGCTGGGATTTCTACGAGCAGTACTTC. Supplemented by reference TRBV2 and TRBJ2-7, the full variable domain reads EPEVTQTPSHQVTQMGQEVILRCVPISNHLYFYWYRQILGQKVEFLVSFYNNEISEKSEIFDDQFSVERPDGSNFTLKIRSTKLEDSAMYFCASSWDFYEQYFGPGTRLTVT.

The chain uses TRBV6-5 and TRBJ2-2, with D hard to call. This CDR3 spans 12 amino acids. The germline gives CDR1 MNHEY, CDR2 SVGAGI. V dropped 6 bases and J dropped 1 base, with 3 bases sitting between them. DNA of the CDR3: TGTGCCAGCAGGAGGAACACCGGGGAGCTGTTTTTT. Encoded protein: CASRRNTGELFF.

V gene TRBV19 combines with J gene TRBJ1-5; TRBD1 might be the D (6 bases). The germline V gene encodes CDR1 LNHDA and CDR2 SQIVND (reference sequence). Between the trimmed V and J ends, which lost 4 bases and 6 bases, there was a span of 16 bases. The CDR3 extends over 15 amino acids. The chain's CDR3 is CASSRWTASGQPQHF. The CDR3 DNA is TGTGCCAGTAGTAGGTGGACAGCCTCGGGTCAGCCCCAGCATTTT.

The chain has TRBV7-2 and TRBJ2-6; 7 bases agree with TRBD2. The germline V gene has CDR1 SGHTA and CDR2 FQGNSA. V lost 0 bases to trimming and J lost 0 bases; unmatched junction nucleotides: 8. This CDR3 is 19 amino acids long. The CDR3 spells CASSLARAGAYSGANVLTF. The CDR3 DNA reads TGTGCCAGCAGCTTAGCGAGGGCGGGAGCTTACTCTGGGGCCAACGTCCTGACTTTC.

The chain joins TRBV19 to TRBJ2-1; possibly TRBD2 for D (5 bases). V shed 6 bases and J shed 7 bases, with 22 bases lying between them. The CDR3 spans 16 residues. Germline V gives CDR1 LNHDA, CDR2 SQIVND (reference sequence). The CDR3 DNA reads TGTGCCAGTAGCGGAACGAGGGCCTTCCGACTTAATGAGCAGTTCTTC. It translates to CASSGTRAFRLNEQFF.

V is TRBV5-6 and J is TRBJ2-7; the D is unclear. The CDR3 consists of 14 residues. V shed 0 bases and J shed 2 bases, with 9 bases lying between them. Per germline, CDR1 SGHDT and CDR2 YYEEEE. The CDR3 DNA reads as TGTGCCAGCAGCTTGGCCACGTTAGCCTACGAGCAGTACTTC. Protein sequence: CASSLATLAYEQYF.

J is TRBJ1-5 and V is TRBV12-5; a weak D match, TRBD1 (6 bases). V was shortened by 7 bases and J by 2 bases, with 18 bases between the two germline ends. Germline-derived CDR1 and CDR2 are LGHNT and FRNRAP. This CDR3 region has 16 residues. The CDR3 coding sequence is TGTGCTAGTGCCAAGGCTTCTGGGGGCGGCAATCAGCCCCAGCATTTT. This codes for CASAKASGGGNQPQHF.

This chain joins TRBV28 and TRBJ1-4; D not certain. The V gene's germline CDR1 is MDHEN and CDR2 SYDVKM. The CDR3 is 15 residues long. Between the trimmed V and J ends, which lost 4 bases and 5 bases, there was a span of 14 bases. The CDR3 nucleotides read TGTGCCAGCAGTTCGCCAGACGGGAGAAATGAAAAACTGTTTTTT. Its translation: CASSSPDGRNEKLFF.

This sequence joins TRBV23-1 and TRBJ2-7; TRBD2 matches at 12 bases. TRBV23-1 is recorded as an ORF, its role being uncertain. CDR3 size: 15 residues. V trimming: 3 bases; J trimming: 4 bases; junction bases outside the gene matches: 4. CDR3 residues: CASSQGLAGPYEQYF. CDR3 bases: TGCGCCAGCAGTCAGGGACTAGCGGGCCCTTACGAGCAGTACTTC.

V usage is TRBV7-9 and J usage is TRBJ2-7; 8 positions agree with TRBD2. V lost 5 bases and J lost 2; bases outside the gene matches: 5. Germline V CDR1 and CDR2: SEHNR, FQNEAQ (reference sequence). The CDR3 is 14 amino acids. This chain's CDR3 is CASSPSGPTYEQYF. For the CDR3, the DNA is TGTGCCAGCAGCCCTAGCGGGCCAACCTACGAGCAGTACTTC.

The V call is TRBV7-2, the J call TRBJ2-1; no firm D call. Per the germline V gene, CDR1 is SGHTA and CDR2 is FQGNSA. V was pared by 1 base and J by 5 bases, with 12 bases between. CDR3 size: 15 residues. The CDR3 reads CASSLEGLGNNEQFF. The CDR3 DNA sequence: TGTGCCAGCAGCTTAGAGGGTTTGGGAAACAATGAGCAGTTCTTC. Full variable domain (rest looked up from reference TRBV7-2 and TRBJ2-1): GAGVSQSPSNKVTEKGKDVELRCDPISGHTALYWYRQSLGQGLEFLIYFQGNSAPDKSGLPSDRFSAERTGGSVSTLTIQRTQQEDSAVYLCASSLEGLGNNEQFFGPGTRLTVL.

J is TRBJ1-5 and V is TRBV6-1; D is possibly TRBD1 (6 bases). The CDR3 length is 15 residues. The ends were cut back, 2 bases at V and 9 bases at J, with 17 bases in the middle. The germline CDR1 and CDR2 sequences are MNHNS and SASEGT. The DNA for the CDR3 is TGTGCCAGCAGTGAATCCAACAGGGCCCGAGGGCCCCAGCATTTT. It codes for CASSESNRARGPQHF.

The rearrangement links TRBV5-4 to TRBJ2-5, with D perhaps matching TRBD1 (6 bases). The J call is in doubt because the DNA end fits TRBJ2-7 better. Germline V lookup: CDR1 SGHNT, CDR2 YYREEE (reference sequence). This CDR3 spans 14 amino acids. The CDR3 here is CASSYDRYSYEQYF. CDR3 coding DNA: TGTGCCAGCAGTTATGACAGGTACTCCTACGAGCAGTACTTC.

The chain is built from TRBV21-1 and TRBJ2-1; the table's D call, TRBD2, has no DNA check behind it. TRBV21-1 represents a pseudogene. There are 18 residues in the CDR3. CDR3 region: CASSKDCTTSGGHNEQFF. The CDR3 DNA reads TGTGCCAGCAGCAAAGATTGTACGACTAGCGGAGGCCACAATGAGCAGTTCTTC.

This rearrangement joins TRBV5-4 to TRBJ2-7; 8 bases are shared with TRBD1. V lost 4 bases, J lost 2 bases, and 5 bases stayed unmatched. The length of the CDR3 is 14 residues. The germline V gene has CDR1 SGHNT and CDR2 YYREEE (reference sequence). The chain's CDR3 is CASSRTTGAYEQYF. The CDR3, as DNA: TGTGCCAGCAGCAGGACGACAGGGGCCTACGAGCAGTACTTC.

The rearrangement links TRBV11-3 to TRBJ1-1; no definite D call. CDR1 and CDR2 from the germline V gene are SGHNT and YENEEA. The CDR3 is 13 residues long. The V gene lost 5 bases and the J gene lost 1 base, with 8 bases spanning the gap. The CDR3 coding sequence is TGTGCCAGCAGCAAGAACTCGAACACTGAAGCTTTCTTT. It encodes CASSKNSNTEAFF. The full variable domain, completed using reference TRBV11-3 and TRBJ1-1, is EAGVVQSPRYKIIEKKQPVAFWCNPISGHNTLYWYLQNLGQGPELLIRYENEEAVDDSQLPKDRFSAERLKGVDSTLKIQPAELGDSAVYLCASSKNSNTEAFFGQGTRLTVV.

The chain links TRBV19 to TRBJ2-5, with D perhaps assigned TRBD1 or TRBD2 (6 bases each). Germline V CDR1 and CDR2: LNHDA, SQIVND (reference sequence). The CDR3 is 17 amino acids. Trimming removed 4 bases from V and 1 base from J, with 19 bases in between. This CDR3 is CASSTTTRRGAQETQYF. DNA of the CDR3: TGTGCCAGTAGTACCACGACTCGAAGGGGGGCCCAAGAGACCCAGTACTTC.

The table lists this clone with a count of one. The rearrangement links TRBV5-1 to TRBJ2-1, with 7 bases fitting TRBD1. Losses at the gene ends were 4 bases for V and 10 bases for J; bases not matched to a gene: 11. Germline loops: CDR1 SGHRS, CDR2 YFSETQ. The CDR3 spans 14 residues. In DNA form, the CDR3 reads TGCGCCAGCAGCCGGGACAGAGGGCAATCGGAGCAGTTCTTC. It codes for CASSRDRGQSEQFF.

The rearrangement links TRBV14 to TRBJ2-1; TRBD2 agrees at 7 bases. The CDR3 runs 16 residues. Per the germline V gene, CDR1 is SGHDN and CDR2 is FVKESK. With 8 bases clipped from V and 2 bases from J, the junction kept 12 bases outside the gene matches. CDR3 loop: CASGKDAGAPYNEQFF. The CDR3 nucleotides read TGTGCCAGCGGAAAGGATGCGGGAGCCCCCTACAATGAGCAGTTCTTC. Full variable domain (missing parts from reference TRBV14 and TRBJ2-1): EAGVTQFPSHSVIEKGQTVTLRCDPISGHDNLYWYRRVMGKEIKFLLHFVKESKQDESGMPNNRFLAERTGGTYSTLKVQPAELEDSGVYFCASGKDAGAPYNEQFFGPGTRLTVL.